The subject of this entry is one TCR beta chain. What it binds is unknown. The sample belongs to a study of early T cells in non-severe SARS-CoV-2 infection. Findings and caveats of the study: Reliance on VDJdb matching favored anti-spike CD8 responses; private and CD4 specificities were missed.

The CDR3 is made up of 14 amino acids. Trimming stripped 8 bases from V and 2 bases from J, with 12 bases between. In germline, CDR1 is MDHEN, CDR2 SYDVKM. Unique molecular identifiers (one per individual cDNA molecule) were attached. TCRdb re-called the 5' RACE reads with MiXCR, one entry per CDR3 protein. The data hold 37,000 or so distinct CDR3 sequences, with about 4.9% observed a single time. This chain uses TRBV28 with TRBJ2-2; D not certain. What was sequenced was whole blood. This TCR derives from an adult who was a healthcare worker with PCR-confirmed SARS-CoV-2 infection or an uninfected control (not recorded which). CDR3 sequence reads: CASGPFINTGELFF. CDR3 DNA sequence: TGTGCCAGCGGACCTTTTATCAACACCGGGGAGCTGTTTTTT.